This T cell receptor (beta chain) was sequenced in a study of cytomegalovirus exposure and HLA in healthy donors. Study at large: From 170 million or so T cells, an earlier analysis saw approximately 110 million unique TCR beta sequences.

Germline CDR1 GTSNPN, CDR2 SVGIG (reference sequence). Between the trimmed V and J ends, which lost 2 bases and 6 bases, there was a span of 20 bases. This CDR3 has 15 residues. The primer mix had 60 Vbeta and 13 Jbeta primers. The method was immunoSEQ multiplex PCR; TCRdb's version includes in-frame clones alone and lacks a portion of them. The sample yields roughly 120,000 clones, about 80% seen once. Notes on this clone: Its specificity is unknown.

Study results and limitations: In presence/absence analyses, roughly uniform sequencing depth across donors was assumed. As a later analysis showed, a missense DCLRE1C variant was linked to trimming of TCR beta V- and J-genes. Exclusion applied to some V segments, including TRBV6-2 and TRBV6-3, as they were indistinguishable.

Sequenced input: PBMCs. The TCR sequence derives from a man aged 60 to 69 in good health and CMV-seropositive. The rearrangement joins TRBV30 to TRBJ2-7; D is ambiguous. Written as DNA, the CDR3 is TGTGCCTGGAGTTCAAGCCTGGCAGGTCAGGCCGAGCAGTACTTC. This codes for CAWSSSLAGQAEQYF.